These T cell receptor beta chains were read from a single sample in a study of blood T cell repertoires in COVID-19. Assay used: immunoSEQ multiplex PCR; TCRdb lists only in-frame clones, some missing. The profile shows about 300,000 clones, over 75% of them singletons. The specimen was peripheral blood. The source is a human donor in a cohort sampled during active COVID-19. The CDR3 runs from the conserved cysteine through the conserved F or W. A D gene is named only where the DNA matches it firmly. A clone size is listed for some rows: how often the clone was seen (once, few, many), or a class if it is expanded.

>TRBJ2-1|-|TRBV5-1|-
TGCGCCAGCAGCTTGGCGGGGGTAGGCTACAATGAGCAGTTCTTC
CASSLAGVGYNEQFF
>TRBJ1-5|TRBD1|TRBV10-3|few
TGTGCCATCAGTGCAGGGGGAGAAAGGAATCAGCCCCAGCATTTT
CAISAGGERNQPQHF
>TRBJ1-2|-|TRBV7-6|-
TGTGCCAGCAGCTTAGGCGCTTGGTGGGAGCAGAACTATGGCTACACCTTC
CASSLGAWWEQNYGYTF
>TRBJ2-4|TRBD2|TRBV19|-
TGTGCCAGTAGTTCCCGGGGGGGGACCCAACCAGGCAAAAACATTCAGTACTTC
CASSSRGGTQPGKNIQYF
>TRBJ1-5|-|TRBV4-3|-
TGCGCCAGCAGCGAAGGGGTAGGAGGGATCGATCAGCCCCAGCATTTT
CASSEGVGGIDQPQHF
>TRBJ2-7|-|TRBV30|once
TGTGCCTCTGGTATTCGGTACGAGCAGTACTTC
CASGIRYEQYF
>TRBJ2-3|TRBD2|TRBV5-4|-
TGTGCCAGCAGCTTATCGACTAGCGGGAGGGCCGGGACGCAGTATTTT
CASSLSTSGRAGTQYF
>TRBJ1-1|TRBD1|TRBV5-1|once
TGCGCCAGCAGCAATACAGGGGGTGACACTGAAGCTTTCTTT
CASSNTGGDTEAFF
>TRBJ2-1|TRBD2|TRBV5-1|-
TGCGCCAGCAGCGACACTTCCGGGACGGGGGGCAATGAGCAGTTCTTC
CASSDTSGTGGNEQFF
>TRBJ1-2|-|TRBV6-5|-
TGTGCCAGCAGTCCCCAGGGGAACTATGGCTACACCTTC
CASSPQGNYGYTF
>TRBJ2-2|-|TRBV21-1|-
TGTGCCAGCAGAGGGGGACTATTAATCGCCGGGGAGCTGTTTTTT
CASRGGLLIAGELFF
>TRBJ2-1|-|TRBV5-4|-
TGTGCCAGCAGCTTGGATTCCCAGGGTAACAATGAGCAGTTCTTC
CASSLDSQGNNEQFF
>TRBJ2-7|TRBD1|TRBV6-2/TRBV6-3|-
TGTGCCAGCAGTTACGATAGGGGGCGAAGCCTTTACGAGCAGTACTTC
CASSYDRGRSLYEQYF
>TRBJ1-1|TRBD1|TRBV9|-
TGTGCCAGCAGCGTAGGGGGACAGGGAGTTACTGAAGCTTTCTTT
CASSVGGQGVTEAFF
>TRBJ2-1|TRBD2|TRBV9|-
TGTGCCAGCAGCGTAGACCCTAGCGGGAGATCAGGGAAGGAGTTCTTC
CASSVDPSGRSGKEFF
>TRBJ2-3|TRBD2|TRBV7-9|-
TGTGCCAGCACCGGACTAGCGGGAGTGGGAGGTACGCAGTATTTT
CASTGLAGVGGTQYF
>TRBJ2-3|TRBD1|TRBV25-1|-
TGTGCCAGCACTTATGGGACAGGTACTAGCACAGATACGCAGTATTTT
CASTYGTGTSTDTQYF
>TRBJ2-1|-|TRBV5-1|-
TGCGCCAGCAGCTTGGCCGGCGGGGTGGTGGAGCAGTTCTTC
CASSLAGGVVEQFF
>TRBJ1-4|-|TRBV20-1|once
TGCAGTGCTAGTATTACGGGAGTCTCTAATGAAAAACTGTTTTTT
CSASITGVSNEKLFF
>TRBJ2-1|-|TRBV5-1|-
TGCGCCAGCAGCTTGCGGTTGAATGAGCAGTTCTTC
CASSLRLNEQFF
>TRBJ2-7|TRBD2|TRBV7-2|-
TGTGCCAGCAGCCTAACTATGGCGGGAGGCTACGAGCAGTACTTC
CASSLTMAGGYEQYF
>TRBJ1-3|-|TRBV27|-
TGTGCCAGCAGTCTGGACAGAATCAGCTCTGGAAACACCATATATTTT
CASSLDRISSGNTIYF
>TRBJ1-2|-|TRBV3-1/TRBV3-2|few
TGTGCCAGCAGCCAAGCCCCGGGGGCTAACTATGGCTACACCTTC
CASSQAPGANYGYTF
>TRBJ2-7|TRBD2|TRBV3-1/TRBV3-2|-
TGTGCCAGCAGCCAAGGGCGGGCGGGAGGTTACGAGCAGTACTTC
CASSQGRAGGYEQYF
>TRBJ2-1|-|TRBV29-1|few
TGCAGCGTTGGGGAGACTAGGGAGCAGTTCTTC
CSVGETREQFF
>TRBJ2-3|-|TRBV14|-
TGTGCCAGCAGCTTAGGAGCTGGCGCTGGAAATTTAGGAGATACGCAGTATTTT
CASSLGAGAGNLGDTQYF